Included here is one TCR beta chain sequence, with context. Antigen specificity is unknown. Trimming removed 6 bases from V and 4 bases from J; junction bases left unmatched: 5. CDR3 size: 15 residues. CDR1 is SNHLY, CDR2 FYNNEI, per germline. The sample is drawn from a study of cytomegalovirus exposure and HLA in healthy donors. Broader study findings: Roughly even sequencing depth across donors was the assumption behind the presence/absence analyses. Analyzed later, most CMV-associated TCR beta chains appeared HLA-restricted.

Vbeta (60) and Jbeta (13) primers were used in the PCR. Clones were read by immunoSEQ multiplex PCR, and TCRdb kept only the in-frame ones, dropping some. Of 140,000 to 150,000 clones listed, 79% were seen once; the top ten hold about 6.7%. Sequencing used PBMCs. The TCR was taken from a woman between 40 and 55 years old in good health and CMV-seropositive. This chain uses TRBV2 with TRBJ2-3; 12 nucleotides align to TRBD2. The CDR3 nucleotides are TGTGCCAGCAGATTAGGACTAGCGGGGCCAGATACGCAGTATTTT. This gives the protein CASRLGLAGPDTQYF.